These T cell receptor beta chains were read from a single sample in a study of blood T cell repertoires in COVID-19. Assay: immunoSEQ multiplex PCR; the TCRdb copy retains only in-frame clones and omits some. The sample lists about 220,000 clones, roughly 79% occurring once. The sample was PBMCs or T cells enriched from blood (not recorded which). The receptors stem from a man in his forties who had recovered from COVID-19. CDR3s leave out the opening cysteine and the closing phenylalanine or tryptophan. Each record gives: V gene, J gene, CDR3 protein.

>TRBV2|TRBJ2-5
ASTGTGKETQY
>TRBV4-1|TRBJ2-5
ASSQESLAGTQY
>TRBV11-1|TRBJ1-6
ASSFLGRTYNSPLH
>TRBV18|TRBJ1-5
ASSPGVDQPQH
>TRBV6-5|TRBJ1-6
ASRQPTGDNSPLH
>TRBV6-2/TRBV6-3|TRBJ2-5
ASSHPGGGRETQY
>TRBV7-3|TRBJ2-3
ASSLSVGTDTQY
>TRBV7-2|TRBJ2-1
ASSLGGQRSYSYNEQF
>TRBV19|TRBJ2-5
ASSGGELGETQY
>TRBV28|TRBJ1-6
ASSSPSGSAYNSPLH
>TRBV6-5|TRBJ1-5
ASTGQAPNQPQH
>TRBV7-2|TRBJ1-5
ASSASGTATDGPQH
>TRBV4-3|TRBJ2-5
ASSLRERETQY
>TRBV18|TRBJ2-7
ASSEGQHYEQY
>TRBV2|TRBJ1-2
ASGTAGTAYGYT
>TRBV4-2|TRBJ1-4
ASSATAGAGANEKLF
>TRBV28|TRBJ2-3
ASTDGARTDTQY
>TRBV11-3|TRBJ2-5
ASSSGETQY
>TRBV7-2|TRBJ1-6
ASSLLPSPLH
>TRBV6-2/TRBV6-3|TRBJ1-6
ASSYSPRFYASPLH
>TRBV20-1|TRBJ1-1
SASSTEAF
>TRBV9|TRBJ1-4
ASSAWTGDEKLF
>TRBV2|TRBJ2-4
ASSDDWEGVAKNIQY
>TRBV28|TRBJ2-7
ASLPGQGTPGSYEQY
>TRBV6-4|TRBJ1-3
ASSDSHLFSGNTIY
>TRBV28|TRBJ2-3
ASSTASTDTQY
>TRBV19|TRBJ2-7
ASWRGPPYEQY
>TRBV4-3|TRBJ2-1
ASSPRTSGENEQF
>TRBV7-2|TRBJ2-3
ASSLVGAGGTDTQY
>TRBV7-8|TRBJ1-2
ASSARTGVGYT
>TRBV3-1/TRBV3-2|TRBJ2-1
ASSPLAGVGEQF
>TRBV9|TRBJ1-2
ASSAAGTGDFYGYT
>TRBV28|TRBJ1-1
ASSSRTQGRAF
>TRBV7-9|TRBJ1-1
ASSRIQGNAEAF
>TRBV5-4|TRBJ2-2
ASTLLGKANTGELF
>TRBV28|TRBJ2-7
ASLPGGAGLSEQY
>TRBV28|TRBJ1-3
ASSTPGTGSGNTIY
>TRBV15|TRBJ1-5
ATSRDQDDQPQH
>TRBV27|TRBJ2-5
ASSPQRGYQETQY
>TRBV27|TRBJ1-2
ASTRLGQFYGYT
>TRBV28|TRBJ2-1
ASSGSGAQFNEQF
>TRBV7-3|TRBJ1-6
ASSAGQNNSPLH
>TRBV7-3|TRBJ2-1
ASSLGYVGNEQF
>TRBV2|TRBJ1-5
ASSDQGSGQPQH
>TRBV12-5|TRBJ2-1
ASCAEIGSGRSYNEQF
>TRBV28|TRBJ1-2
ASSLLGQGARDYGYT
>TRBV11-1|TRBJ2-5
ASREQGGRETQY
>TRBV7-2|TRBJ2-7
ASSLDGQGVYEQY
>TRBV5-1|TRBJ2-7
ASSLGAGVREQY
>TRBV18|TRBJ2-7
ASSPGGSLYEQY
>TRBV2|TRBJ1-5
ASSESRAGNQPQH
>TRBV5-4|TRBJ2-1
ASSLTRGGYNEQF
>TRBV23-1|TRBJ2-4
ASSQGTGPNIQY
>TRBV25-1|TRBJ2-4
ASSEKTGSKNIQY
>TRBV7-3|TRBJ2-1
ASSPVVAGANEQF
>TRBV6-5|TRBJ1-2
ASSYSNSPNYGYT
>TRBV9|TRBJ1-3
ASSLVGAGGSGNTIY
>TRBV7-9|TRBJ1-1
ASERGMNTEAF
>TRBV4-3|TRBJ2-1
ASRLEAGVPYNEQF
>TRBV3-1/TRBV3-2|TRBJ1-3
ASSPRAGHSGNTIY